Below are 29 T cell receptor beta chains sequenced from a single sample in a study of control samples from healthy donors and cancer patients. The repertoire was sequenced with immunoSEQ multiplex PCR; TCRdb's copy has only in-frame clones and lacks some. This sample carries about 120,000 clones, around 90% of them seen once, and the ten largest clones take approximately 2.3%. Sequenced sample: blood. These receptors all stem from a woman aged 70-85 years in good health.

This rearrangement joins TRBV11-2 to TRBJ1-4, with a weak D call TRBD1 (5 bases). This CDR3 has 16 amino acids. Germline loops: CDR1 SGHAT, CDR2 FQNNGV. The V end lost 0 bases, the J end lost 8 bases, and 16 bases lay between the germline ends. The CDR3 is CASSLDPGEGLEKLFF. The DNA of the CDR3 is TGTGCCAGCAGCTTAGATCCGGGGGAGGGTTTGGAAAAACTGTTTTTT.

V and J are TRBV7-2 and TRBJ1-2, with 8 bases aligning to TRBD1. Trimming cost V 7 bases and J 2 bases; bases outside gene matches: 6. CDR3 length: 14 amino acids. Germline CDR1 SGHTA, CDR2 FQGNSA. CDR3 loop: CASTRDRLNYGYTF. CDR3 sequence (DNA): TGTGCCAGCACCCGGGACAGGTTGAACTATGGCTACACCTTC. Full variable domain (outside the CDR3, taken from reference TRBV7-2 and TRBJ1-2): GAGVSQSPSNKVTEKGKDVELRCDPISGHTALYWYRQSLGQGLEFLIYFQGNSAPDKSGLPSDRFSAERTGGSVSTLTIQRTQQEDSAVYLCASTRDRLNYGYTFGSGTRLTVV.

There are a few counts of this clone. The chain recombines TRBV27 with TRBJ1-1, with 9 bases matching TRBD1. CDR1 and CDR2 from the germline V gene are MNHEY and SMNVEV (reference sequence). This CDR3 region has 15 residues. The junction had 7 bases not matched to a gene; V was cut back by 3 bases and J by 5 bases. Here the CDR3 reads CASSFAGQGETEAFF. The CDR3 DNA sequence: TGTGCCAGCAGTTTTGCGGGACAGGGAGAAACTGAAGCTTTCTTT.

V usage is TRBV18 and J usage is TRBJ2-1, with a possible D match to TRBD1 (5 bases). The CDR3 is made up of 15 amino acids. CDR1 KGHSH and CDR2 LQKENI come from the germline V gene. V was shortened by 2 bases and J by 7 bases, with 15 bases between the two germline ends. DNA of the CDR3: TGTGCCAGCTCACCAATTCCGCAGGGATTGAATGAGCAGTTCTTC. The encoded protein is CASSPIPQGLNEQFF.

This clone has more than one count but fewer than ten. V and J are TRBV2 and TRBJ1-1, with 7 bases identical to TRBD1. The CDR3 covers 13 residues. CDR1 is SNHLY and CDR2 is FYNNEI in the germline V gene. The junction had 2 bases not matched to a gene; V was cut back by 4 bases and J by 3 bases. CDR3 in amino acids: CASSGDRDTEAFF. The CDR3 DNA sequence: TGTGCCAGCAGTGGTGACAGGGACACTGAAGCTTTCTTT.

This sequence joins TRBV9 and TRBJ1-3; D is uncertain. V was pared by 0 bases and J by 3 bases, with 10 bases between. Germline V gene lookup returns CDR1 SGDLS and CDR2 YYNGEE. The CDR3 extends over 15 amino acids. The CDR3 here is CASSVGSLIGNTIYF. The DNA for the CDR3 is TGTGCCAGCAGCGTAGGAAGCCTGATTGGAAACACCATATATTTT.

With respect to this clone: The junction does not match germline at one end; this may be a read error. V and J are TRBV3-1 (or the pseudogene TRBV3-2) and TRBJ2-7; D is unresolved. The CDR3 loop spans 12 amino acids. Germline lookup yields CDR1 LGHDT and CDR2 YNNKEL (reference sequence). CDR3 sequence: CASSQISSEQYF. The CDR3 DNA reads as TGTGCCAGCAGCCAAATTTCCTCCGAGCAGTACTTC.

This sequence joins TRBV6-5 and TRBJ2-5; 9 bases line up with TRBD1. The V segment lost 8 bases and the J segment 5 bases; nucleotides outside the gene matches: 6. CDR3 size: 13 residues. Germline assignment: CDR1 MNHEY and CDR2 SVGAGI. CDR3 bases: TGTGCCAGCTTAGACAGGGGGTCGGAGACCCAGTACTTC. It yields the protein CASLDRGSETQYF.

The chain joins TRBV9 to TRBJ2-1, with unresolved D. CDR3 size: 16 residues. The V gene lost 0 bases and the J gene lost 0 bases, with 10 bases spanning the gap. Germline V lookup: CDR1 SGDLS, CDR2 YYNGEE. The CDR3 loop reads CASSVAGWSSYNEQFF. CDR3 bases: TGTGCCAGCAGCGTAGCGGGTTGGAGCTCCTACAATGAGCAGTTCTTC.

The gene calls are TRBV9 and TRBJ1-3; D ambiguous. V lost 2 bases, J lost 0 bases, and 9 bases lay in between. This CDR3 spans 15 amino acids. CDR1 and CDR2 from the germline V gene are SGDLS and YYNGEE. Written as DNA, the CDR3 is TGTGCCAGCAGCGTTGAGACCAGCTCTGGAAACACCATATATTTT. It specifies CASSVETSSGNTIYF.

The chain has TRBV10-3 and TRBJ1-1, with TRBD1 matching 9 bases. The trim removed 6 bases at V and 4 bases at J, leaving 6 bases unmatched. CDR3 length: 14 residues. Germline loops: CDR1 ENHRY, CDR2 SYGVKD. CDR3 DNA sequence: TGTGCCATCAGCCGGGACAGGGCTTTCACTGAAGCTTTCTTT. Amino acid sequence: CAISRDRAFTEAFF.

In its sample, this clone was seen a few times. V usage is TRBV11-2 and J usage is TRBJ1-3, with D possibly matching TRBD1 (5 bases). CDR1 and CDR2 (germline): SGHAT, FQNNGV. This CDR3 is 18 amino acids long. Trimming took off 7 bases at V and 0 bases at J, with 22 bases between the two ends. CDR3 loop: CASTAIFGAGVSGNTIYF. The CDR3 region has the DNA TGTGCCAGCACCGCCATTTTCGGGGCAGGTGTCTCTGGAAACACCATATATTTT.

The V call is TRBV10-3, the J call TRBJ2-2, with D unclear. Trimming took off 1 base at V and 0 bases at J, with 15 bases between the two ends. The CDR3 runs to 18 residues. Germline V lookup: CDR1 ENHRY, CDR2 SYGVKD. CDR3 coding DNA: TGTGCCATCAGTGAGTTAGAATTGACGCCTGCGAACACCGGGGAGCTGTTTTTT. Its protein product is CAISELELTPANTGELFF.

This clone was seen just once. The rearrangement links TRBV5-1 to TRBJ2-7; 7 bases match TRBD1. Germline V gene data show CDR1 as SGHRS and CDR2 as YFSETQ. The J segment lost 6 bases and the V segment lost 0 bases, leaving 6 bases of the junction unmatched. This CDR3 contains 14 residues. For the CDR3, the DNA is TGCGCCAGCAGCTTGGCTTCGACAGGGATCGAGCAGTACTTC. This translates into CASSLASTGIEQYF.

The chain recombines TRBV29-1 with TRBJ1-1, with D possibly being TRBD1 (6 bases). V was clipped by 8 bases and J by 5 bases, with 15 bases between them. Per the germline V gene, CDR1 is SQVTM and CDR2 is ANQGSEA. The CDR3 runs 12 residues. CDR3 protein: CSSGGRSTEAFF. The CDR3 coding sequence is TGCAGCTCCGGGGGCCGTAGTACTGAAGCTTTCTTT.

A few counts support this clone. In the same sample, other DNA sequences code for this CDR3. The chain carries TRBV11-2 and TRBJ2-2; TRBD1 aligns across 8 bases. With V trimmed by 1 base and J by 7 bases, 11 bases remained unmatched. From germline, CDR1 is SGHAT and CDR2 FQNNGV. The CDR3 runs 17 residues. The CDR3 here is CASSLALGTGLRGELFF. CDR3 bases: TGTGCCAGCAGCTTAGCACTCGGGACAGGTCTCCGCGGGGAGCTGTTTTTT. The variable domain in full, with the rest retrieved from reference TRBV11-2 and TRBJ2-2, is EAGVAQSPRYKIIEKRQSVAFWCNPISGHATLYWYQQILGQGPKLLIQFQNNGVVDDSQLPKDRFSAERLKGVDSTLKIQPAKLEDSAVYLCASSLALGTGLRGELFFGEGSRLTVL.

The rearrangement joins TRBV6-6 to TRBJ2-7, with TRBD1 as a possible D gene (6 bases). The V end was cut by 4 bases, the J end by 2 bases, with 15 bases between. Per the germline V gene, CDR1 is MNHNY and CDR2 is SVGAGI (reference sequence). This CDR3 has 15 residues. The DNA for the CDR3 is TGTGCCAGCAGTTTGGGACATTCAGAGACCTACGAGCAGTACTTC. It encodes CASSLGHSETYEQYF.

The gene calls are TRBV6-5 and TRBJ2-3; TRBD1 matches at 8 bases. The CDR3 spans 13 residues. CDR1 and CDR2 (germline): MNHEY, SVGAGI. The V and J ends lost 6 bases and 7 bases, in that order; junction bases with no gene match: 6. CDR3 coding DNA: TGTGCCAGCAGGGACAGGGCCACGAATACGCAGTATTTT. Amino acid sequence: CASRDRATNTQYF.

The CDR3 here is CASSYEGQSYGYTF. The CDR3 coding sequence is TGTGCCAGCAGTTACGAAGGACAGAGCTATGGCTACACCTTC. The V gene is TRBV6-5, the J gene TRBJ1-2, with a weak D call TRBD1 (6 bases). In germline, CDR1 is MNHEY, CDR2 SVGAGI. V was cut by 2 bases and J by 4 bases, with 11 bases left in between. The CDR3 consists of 14 residues.

This chain links TRBV6-2 or TRBV6-3 with TRBJ2-4; D not resolved. The CDR3 covers 16 residues. Germline loops: CDR1 MNHEY, CDR2 SVGEGT. V was pared by 2 bases and J by 7 bases, with 18 bases between. The CDR3 DNA is TGTGCCAGCAGTTACGAATTGGCGGTTACAAAGAACATTCAGTACTTC. Translating it yields CASSYELAVTKNIQYF.

The V and J genes are TRBV9 and TRBJ2-7; no clear D gene. In germline, CDR1 is SGDLS, CDR2 YYNGEE. V lost 4 bases, J lost 0 bases, and 8 bases lay in between. This CDR3 is 13 amino acids long. The CDR3 nucleotides are TGTGCCAGCAGCTTCAGTGACTCCTACGAGCAGTACTTC. It yields the protein CASSFSDSYEQYF.

This clone occurred once. The chain uses TRBV19 and TRBJ1-5; D remains ambiguous. Germline CDR1 is LNHDA and CDR2 is SQIVND (reference sequence). This CDR3 spans 13 amino acids. Between the trimmed V and J ends, which lost 6 bases and 5 bases, there was a span of 11 bases. CDR3 nucleotides: TGTGCCAGTAGCCTTTGGGGAGATCAGCCCCAGCATTTT. Residues: CASSLWGDQPQHF. The whole variable domain, remainder taken from reference TRBV19 and TRBJ1-5, is DGGITQSPKYLFRKEGQNVTLSCEQNLNHDAMYWYRQDPGQGLRLIYYSQIVNDFQKGDIAEGYSVSREKKESFPLTVTSAQKNPTAFYLCASSLWGDQPQHFGDGTRLSIL.

The chain carries TRBV5-4 and TRBJ1-4, with D hard to call. Per the germline V gene, CDR1 is SGHNT and CDR2 is YYREEE (reference sequence). Trimming took off 2 bases at V and 2 bases at J, with 16 bases between the two ends. The CDR3 is 17 amino acids. The CDR3 reads CASSLGGGSVTNEKLFF. DNA of the CDR3: TGTGCCAGCAGCTTAGGTGGAGGGTCTGTGACTAATGAAAAACTGTTTTTT.

The chain carries TRBV5-1 and TRBJ1-6; TRBD1 matches 8 bases. The germline V gene has CDR1 SGHRS and CDR2 YFSETQ. With V trimmed by 2 bases and J by 7 bases, 8 bases remained unmatched. The CDR3 is 16 amino acids. The CDR3 loop reads CASSFQGATGNSPLHF. The CDR3 DNA reads TGCGCCAGCAGCTTTCAGGGGGCGACGGGGAATTCACCCCTCCACTTT. The full variable domain, rest sourced from reference TRBV5-1 and TRBJ1-6, is KAGVTQTPRYLIKTRGQQVTLSCSPISGHRSVSWYQQTPGQGLQFLFEYFSETQRNKGNFPGRFSGRQFSNSRSEMNVSTLELGDSALYLCASSFQGATGNSPLHFGNGTRLTVT.

The chain joins TRBV18 to TRBJ1-4, with D maybe TRBD1 (5 bases). The CDR3 consists of 18 residues. Trimming removed 3 bases from V and 2 bases from J, with 19 bases in between. Germline V CDR1 and CDR2: KGHSH, LQKENI. The CDR3 DNA reads TGTGCCAGCTCACCCCGAAGACAGCCCGGTTCGACTAATGAAAAACTGTTTTTT. It yields the protein CASSPRRQPGSTNEKLFF.

This rearrangement joins TRBV7-3 to TRBJ1-1; tentatively, D is TRBD1 (6 bases). CDR1 is SGHTA, CDR2 FQGTGA, per germline. The CDR3 loop spans 14 amino acids. V was shortened by 4 bases and J by 4 bases, with 13 bases between the two germline ends. This CDR3 reads CASSSQGEGTEAFF. The CDR3 DNA reads as TGTGCCAGCAGCTCACAGGGAGAGGGCACTGAAGCTTTCTTT.

This clone has only a few counts. The chain joins TRBV29-1 to TRBJ1-5; 7 bases are a match to TRBD1. The V gene end was trimmed by 1 base and the J gene end by 6 bases; junction bases not matched to a gene: 3. This CDR3 contains 13 residues. Looked up from germline, CDR1 is SQVTM and CDR2 is ANQGSEA. The CDR3 sequence is CSVEAAGGQPQHF. The CDR3 nucleotides read TGCAGCGTTGAAGCCGCAGGGGGTCAGCCCCAGCATTTT.

The V call is TRBV7-9, the J call TRBJ1-2; D is possibly TRBD1 (6 bases). V was cut by 7 bases and J by 7 bases, with 16 bases left in between. This CDR3 spans 13 amino acids. Germline V lookup: CDR1 SEHNR, CDR2 FQNEAQ (reference sequence). Written as DNA, the CDR3 is TGTGCCAGCACACCGGTGGGGACAACTGGCTACACCTTC. Translation: CASTPVGTTGYTF. Together with reference TRBV7-9 and TRBJ1-2, the CDR3 gives the full variable domain: DTGVSQNPRHKITKRGQNVTFRCDPISEHNRLYWYRQTLGQGPEFLTYFQNEAQLEKSRLLSDRFSAERPKGSFSTLEIQRTEQGDSAMYLCASTPVGTTGYTFGSGTRLTVV.

V and J are TRBV4-3 and TRBJ1-1, with D unclear. CDR3 size: 14 residues. CDR1 is LGHNA, CDR2 YSLEER, per germline. Trimming left V 2 bases short and J 1 base short, with 8 bases between. As DNA, the CDR3 is TGCGCCAGCAGCCAACAAGATACGAACACTGAAGCTTTCTTT. This codes for CASSQQDTNTEAFF.